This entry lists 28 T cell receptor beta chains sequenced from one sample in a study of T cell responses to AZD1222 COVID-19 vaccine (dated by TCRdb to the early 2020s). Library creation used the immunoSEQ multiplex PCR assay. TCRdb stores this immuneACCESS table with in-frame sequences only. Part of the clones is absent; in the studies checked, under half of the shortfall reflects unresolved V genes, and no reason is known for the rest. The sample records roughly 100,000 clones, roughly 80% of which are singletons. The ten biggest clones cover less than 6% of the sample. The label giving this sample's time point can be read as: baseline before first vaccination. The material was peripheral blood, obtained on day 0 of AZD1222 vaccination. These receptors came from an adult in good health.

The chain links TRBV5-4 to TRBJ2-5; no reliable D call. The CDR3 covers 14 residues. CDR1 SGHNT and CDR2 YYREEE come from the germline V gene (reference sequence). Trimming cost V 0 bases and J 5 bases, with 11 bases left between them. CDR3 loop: CASSLALASETQYF. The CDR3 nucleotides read TGTGCCAGCAGCTTGGCCCTTGCGTCGGAGACCCAGTACTTC. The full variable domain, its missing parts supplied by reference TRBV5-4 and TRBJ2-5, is ETGVTQSPTHLIKTRGQQVTLRCSSQSGHNTVSWYQQALGQGPQFIFQYYREEENGRGNFPPRFSGLQFPNYSSELNVNALELDDSALYLCASSLALASETQYFGPGTRLLVL.

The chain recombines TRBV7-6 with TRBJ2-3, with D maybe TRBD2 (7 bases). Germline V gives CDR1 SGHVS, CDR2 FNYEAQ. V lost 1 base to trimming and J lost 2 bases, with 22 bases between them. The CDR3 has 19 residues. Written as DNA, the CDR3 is TGTGCCAGCAGCTTAGGCCCGGGGGGCGACTGGATTTCCACAGATACGCAGTATTTT. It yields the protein CASSLGPGGDWISTDTQYF. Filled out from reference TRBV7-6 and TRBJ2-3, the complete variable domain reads GAGVSQSPRYKVTKRGQDVALRCDPISGHVSLYWYRQALGQGPEFLTYFNYEAQQDKSGLPNDRFSAERPEGSISTLTIQRTEQRDSAMYRCASSLGPGGDWISTDTQYFGPGTRLTVL.

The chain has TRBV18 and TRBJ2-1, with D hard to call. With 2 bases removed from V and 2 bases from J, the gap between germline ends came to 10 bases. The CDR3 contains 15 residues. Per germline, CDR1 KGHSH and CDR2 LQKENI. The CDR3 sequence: CASSPEGDPYNEQFF. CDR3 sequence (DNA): TGTGCCAGCTCACCAGAAGGCGATCCCTACAATGAGCAGTTCTTC.

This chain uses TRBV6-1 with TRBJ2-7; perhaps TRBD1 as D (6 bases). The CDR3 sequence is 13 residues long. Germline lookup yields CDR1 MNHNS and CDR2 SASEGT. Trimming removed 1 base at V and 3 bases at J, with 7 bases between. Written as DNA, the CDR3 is TGTGCCAGCAGTGAAGTGACAGGCTACGAGCAGTACTTC. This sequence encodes CASSEVTGYEQYF.

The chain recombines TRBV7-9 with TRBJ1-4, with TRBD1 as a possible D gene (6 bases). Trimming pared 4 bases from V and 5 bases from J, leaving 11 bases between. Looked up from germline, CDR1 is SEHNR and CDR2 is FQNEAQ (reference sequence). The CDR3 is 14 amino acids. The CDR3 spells CASSSQGSNEKLFF. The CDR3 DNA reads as TGTGCCAGCAGCTCTCAGGGGTCCAATGAAAAACTGTTTTTT.

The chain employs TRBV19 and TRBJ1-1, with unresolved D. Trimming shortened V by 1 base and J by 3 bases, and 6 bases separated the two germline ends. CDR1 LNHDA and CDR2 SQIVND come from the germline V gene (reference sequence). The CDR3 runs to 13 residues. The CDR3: CASSIGQYTEAFF. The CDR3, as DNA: TGTGCCAGTAGTATAGGGCAGTACACTGAAGCTTTCTTT.

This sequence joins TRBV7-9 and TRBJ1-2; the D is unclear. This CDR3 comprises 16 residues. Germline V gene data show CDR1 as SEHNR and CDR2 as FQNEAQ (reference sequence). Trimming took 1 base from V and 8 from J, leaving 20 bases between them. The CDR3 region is CASSLGSSGISPGYTF. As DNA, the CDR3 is TGTGCCAGCAGCTTAGGTTCGTCGGGGATATCTCCAGGCTACACCTTC.

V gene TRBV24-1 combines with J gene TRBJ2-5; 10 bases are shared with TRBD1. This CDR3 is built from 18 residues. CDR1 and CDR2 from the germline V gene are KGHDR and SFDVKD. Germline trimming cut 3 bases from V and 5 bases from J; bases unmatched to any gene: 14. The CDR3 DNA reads TGTGCCACCAGTGATCCCCCTTATGTCGACAGGGGGCGTGAGACCCAGTACTTC. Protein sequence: CATSDPPYVDRGRETQYF.

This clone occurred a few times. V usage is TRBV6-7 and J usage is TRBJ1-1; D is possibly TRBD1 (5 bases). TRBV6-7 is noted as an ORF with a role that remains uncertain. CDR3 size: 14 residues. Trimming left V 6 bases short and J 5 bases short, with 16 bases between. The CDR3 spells CASSPKGEGTEAFF. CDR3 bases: TGTGCCAGCAGCCCAAAAGGGGAAGGGACTGAAGCTTTCTTT.

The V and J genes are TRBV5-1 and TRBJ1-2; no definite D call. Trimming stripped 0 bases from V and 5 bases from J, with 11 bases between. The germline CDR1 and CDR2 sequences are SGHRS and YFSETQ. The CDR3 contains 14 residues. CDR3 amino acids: CASSLGQALYGYTF. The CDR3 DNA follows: TGCGCCAGCAGCTTGGGGCAGGCCCTTTATGGCTACACCTTC.

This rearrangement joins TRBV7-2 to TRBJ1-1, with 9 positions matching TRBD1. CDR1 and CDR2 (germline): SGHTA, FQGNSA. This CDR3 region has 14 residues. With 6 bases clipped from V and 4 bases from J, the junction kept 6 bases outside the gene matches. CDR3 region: CASRRDRVSTEAFF. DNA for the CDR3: TGTGCCAGCAGGCGGGACAGGGTTTCCACTGAAGCTTTCTTT.

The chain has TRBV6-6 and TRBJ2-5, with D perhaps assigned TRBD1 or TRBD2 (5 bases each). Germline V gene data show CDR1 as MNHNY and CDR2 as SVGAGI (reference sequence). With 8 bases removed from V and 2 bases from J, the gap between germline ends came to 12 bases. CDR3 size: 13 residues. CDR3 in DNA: TGTGCCAGCGTTGGCGAGGGGCAAGAGACCCAGTACTTC. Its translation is CASVGEGQETQYF.

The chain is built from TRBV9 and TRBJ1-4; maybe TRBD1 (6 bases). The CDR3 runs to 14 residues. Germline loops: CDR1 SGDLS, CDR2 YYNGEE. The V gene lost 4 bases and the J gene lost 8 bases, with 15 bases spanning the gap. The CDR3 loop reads CASSRDIGQEKLFF. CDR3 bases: TGTGCCAGCAGCCGGGACATAGGCCAAGAAAAACTGTTTTTT.

Here the CDR3 DNA reads TGCAGCGTTGATGCGAACTATGGCTACACCTTC. It yields the protein CSVDANYGYTF. V and J are TRBV29-1 and TRBJ1-2; D is unclear. There are 11 residues in the CDR3. Germline CDR1 and CDR2: SQVTM and ANQGSEA. V lost 3 bases and J lost 2, with 4 bases in between.

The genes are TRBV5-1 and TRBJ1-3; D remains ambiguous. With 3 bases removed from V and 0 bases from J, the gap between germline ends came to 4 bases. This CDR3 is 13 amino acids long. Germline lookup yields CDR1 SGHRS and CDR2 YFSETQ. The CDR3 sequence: CASSSYSGNTIYF. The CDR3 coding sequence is TGCGCCAGCAGCTCGTACTCTGGAAACACCATATATTTT. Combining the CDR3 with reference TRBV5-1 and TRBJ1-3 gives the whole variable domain KAGVTQTPRYLIKTRGQQVTLSCSPISGHRSVSWYQQTPGQGLQFLFEYFSETQRNKGNFPGRFSGRQFSNSRSEMNVSTLELGDSALYLCASSSYSGNTIYFGEGSWLTVV.

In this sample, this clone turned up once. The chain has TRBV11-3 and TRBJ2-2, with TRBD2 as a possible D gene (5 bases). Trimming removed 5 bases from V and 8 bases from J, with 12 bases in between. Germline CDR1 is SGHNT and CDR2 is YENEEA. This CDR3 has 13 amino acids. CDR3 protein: CASSLKPGGELFF. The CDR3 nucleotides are TGTGCCAGCAGCCTCAAACCGGGGGGGGAGCTGTTTTTT.

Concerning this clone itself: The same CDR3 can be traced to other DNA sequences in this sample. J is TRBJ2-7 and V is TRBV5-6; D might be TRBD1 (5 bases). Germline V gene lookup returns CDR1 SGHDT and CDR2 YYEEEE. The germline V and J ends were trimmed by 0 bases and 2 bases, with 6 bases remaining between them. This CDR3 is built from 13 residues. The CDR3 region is CASSLGGPYEQYF. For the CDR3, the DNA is TGTGCCAGCAGCTTGGGGGGCCCCTACGAGCAGTACTTC.

The chain's CDR3 is CASSLEWGGADTQYF. CDR3 bases: TGTGCCAGCAGCTTGGAGTGGGGTGGTGCAGATACGCAGTATTTT. This rearrangement joins TRBV5-6 to TRBJ2-3; D unresolved. Trimming took off 0 bases at V and 4 bases at J, with 12 bases between the two ends. Germline CDR1 and CDR2: SGHDT and YYEEEE. The CDR3 totals 15 residues. Supplemented by reference TRBV5-6 and TRBJ2-3, the full variable domain reads DAGVTQSPTHLIKTRGQQVTLRCSPKSGHDTVSWYQQALGQGPQFIFQYYEEEERQRGNFPDRFSGHQFPNYSSELNVNALLLGDSALYLCASSLEWGGADTQYFGPGTRLTVL.

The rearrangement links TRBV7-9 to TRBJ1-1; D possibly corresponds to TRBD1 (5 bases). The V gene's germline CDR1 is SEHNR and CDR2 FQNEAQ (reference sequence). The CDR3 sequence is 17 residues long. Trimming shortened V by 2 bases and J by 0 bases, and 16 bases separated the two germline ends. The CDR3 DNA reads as TGTGCCAGCAGCTTAAACCCAGGGCCCCTGATGAACACTGAAGCTTTCTTT. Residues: CASSLNPGPLMNTEAFF.

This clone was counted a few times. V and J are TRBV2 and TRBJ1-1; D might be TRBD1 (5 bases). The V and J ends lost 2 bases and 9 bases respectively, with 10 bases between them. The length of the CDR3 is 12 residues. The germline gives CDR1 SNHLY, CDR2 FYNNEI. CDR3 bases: TGTGCCAGCAGTGAACAGGGTTCACAAGCTTTCTTT. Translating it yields CASSEQGSQAFF.

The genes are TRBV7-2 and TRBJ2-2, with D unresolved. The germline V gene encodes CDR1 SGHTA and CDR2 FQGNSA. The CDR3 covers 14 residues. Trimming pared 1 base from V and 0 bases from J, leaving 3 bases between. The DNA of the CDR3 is TGTGCCAGCAGCTTAGGAGCGAACACCGGGGAGCTGTTTTTT. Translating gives CASSLGANTGELFF.

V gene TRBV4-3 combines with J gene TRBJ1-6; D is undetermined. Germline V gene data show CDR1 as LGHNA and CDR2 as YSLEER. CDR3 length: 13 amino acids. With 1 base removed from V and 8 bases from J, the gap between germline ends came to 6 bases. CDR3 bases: TGCGCCAGCAGCCAAGGAACGGATTCACCCCTCCACTTT. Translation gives CASSQGTDSPLHF.

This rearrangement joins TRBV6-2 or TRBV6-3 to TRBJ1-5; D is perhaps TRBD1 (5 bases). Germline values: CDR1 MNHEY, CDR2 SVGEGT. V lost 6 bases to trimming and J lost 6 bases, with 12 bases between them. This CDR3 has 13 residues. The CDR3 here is CASRPGGGQPQHF. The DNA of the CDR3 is TGTGCCAGCAGGCCTGGGGGGGGTCAGCCCCAGCATTTT.

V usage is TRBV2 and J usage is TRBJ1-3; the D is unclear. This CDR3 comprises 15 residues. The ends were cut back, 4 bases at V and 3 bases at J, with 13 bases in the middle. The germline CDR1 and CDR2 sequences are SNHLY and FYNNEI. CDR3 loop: CASSGGGRDGNTIYF. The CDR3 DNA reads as TGTGCCAGCAGTGGTGGAGGGCGGGATGGAAACACCATATATTTT.

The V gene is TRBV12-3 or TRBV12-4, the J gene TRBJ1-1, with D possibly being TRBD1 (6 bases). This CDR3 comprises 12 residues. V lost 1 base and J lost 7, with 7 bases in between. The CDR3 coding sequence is TGTGCCAGCAGTTTAGGGGGGCTTGAAGCTTTCTTT. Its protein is CASSLGGLEAFF.

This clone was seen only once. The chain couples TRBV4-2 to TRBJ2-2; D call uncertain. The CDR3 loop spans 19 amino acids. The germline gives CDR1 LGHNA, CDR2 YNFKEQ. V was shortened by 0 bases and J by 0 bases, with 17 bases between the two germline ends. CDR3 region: CASSQDIIDNLSNTGELFF. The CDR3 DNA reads TGTGCCAGCAGCCAAGATATTATTGACAACCTCTCGAACACCGGGGAGCTGTTTTTT.

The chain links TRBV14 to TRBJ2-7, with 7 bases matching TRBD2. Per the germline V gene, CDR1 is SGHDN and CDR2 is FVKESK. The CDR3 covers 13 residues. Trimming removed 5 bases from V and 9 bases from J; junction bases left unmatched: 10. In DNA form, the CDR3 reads TGTGCCAGCAGCATTACTCGCCGGGAGGTGCAGTACTTC. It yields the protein CASSITRREVQYF. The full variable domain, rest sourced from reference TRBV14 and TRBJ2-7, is EAGVTQFPSHSVIEKGQTVTLRCDPISGHDNLYWYRRVMGKEIKFLLHFVKESKQDESGMPNNRFLAERTGGTYSTLKVQPAELEDSGVYFCASSITRREVQYFGPGTRLTVT.

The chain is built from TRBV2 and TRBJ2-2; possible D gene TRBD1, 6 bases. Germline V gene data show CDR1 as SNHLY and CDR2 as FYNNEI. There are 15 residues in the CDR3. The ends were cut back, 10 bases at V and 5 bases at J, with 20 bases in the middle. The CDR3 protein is CATRGRITGTGELFF. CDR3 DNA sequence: TGTGCCACTAGGGGACGGATAACAGGGACCGGGGAGCTGTTTTTT.